This TCR beta chain appears in the sequencing data of a study of T cell responses to AZD1222 COVID-19 vaccine. Study observations and caveats: Unmutated variant regions reportedly attract nearly half of all spike-specific TCRs.

A note on this clone: Its matching antigen is unknown.

The CDR3 totals 15 residues. Germline values: CDR1 MNHEY, CDR2 SVGAGI. V lost 6 bases, J lost 0 bases, and 12 bases lay in between. The repertoire was sequenced with immunoSEQ multiplex PCR; TCRdb's copy has only in-frame clones and lacks some. The table records approximately 190,000 clones, roughly 92% of them present only once. Material: peripheral blood, obtained 28 days after the second AZD1222 dose. The chain recombines TRBV6-5 with TRBJ1-5; possible D gene TRBD1, 5 bases. The TCR was taken from an adult who received the AZD1222 COVID-19 vaccine. CDR3 DNA: TGTGCCAGCAGCCTACGGGGGACTAGCAATCAGCCCCAGCATTTT. Its protein is CASSLRGTSNQPQHF.